A single sample gave rise to the 30 T cell receptor beta chains below, sequenced in a study of T cell responses to AZD1222 COVID-19 vaccine. Here immunoSEQ multiplex PCR was the method, and the copy in TCRdb shows in-frame clones only, minus some. The sample records 130,000 to 150,000 clones, approximately 88% being singletons. The sequencing used peripheral blood, collected 28 days after the second dose of the MenACWY control vaccine. The receptors stem from an adult who received the MenACWY meningococcal vaccine as a control.

The chain employs TRBV4-2 and TRBJ1-6; 10 bases are shared with TRBD1. Trimming removed 4 bases from V and 8 bases from J; junction bases left unmatched: 8. CDR3 length: 16 residues. In germline, CDR1 is LGHNA, CDR2 YNFKEQ. CDR3 nucleotides: TGTGCCAGCAGCCCCTTCGGACAGGGGGTCGATTCACCCCTCCACTTT. It translates to CASSPFGQGVDSPLHF.

This chain joins TRBV18 and TRBJ1-1, with D unresolved. This CDR3 is built from 15 residues. The ends were cut back, 3 bases at V and 0 bases at J, with 11 bases in the middle. Germline V gene lookup returns CDR1 KGHSH and CDR2 LQKENI. The CDR3: CASSPLQDLNTEAFF. The CDR3 DNA reads as TGTGCCAGCTCACCCCTGCAAGATCTGAACACTGAAGCTTTCTTT.

In this sample, this clone turned up a few times. The J gene is TRBJ1-6, the V gene TRBV5-1; D gene unclear. Germline-derived CDR1 and CDR2 are SGHRS and YFSETQ. With 4 bases removed from V and 10 bases from J, the gap between germline ends came to 15 bases. The CDR3 totals 14 residues. The CDR3: CASSDGYIASPLHF. CDR3 nucleotides: TGCGCCAGCAGCGACGGGTATATAGCATCACCCCTCCACTTT.

The chain joins TRBV19 to TRBJ1-2, with TRBD1 as a possible D gene (5 bases). V was pared by 3 bases and J by 8 bases, with 19 bases between. Germline CDR1 and CDR2: LNHDA and SQIVND (reference sequence). The CDR3 is made up of 15 amino acids. Here the CDR3 reads CASSISETVPPGYTF. CDR3 nucleotide sequence: TGTGCCAGTAGTATCAGCGAGACAGTCCCGCCCGGCTACACCTTC.

The genes are TRBV4-3 and TRBJ2-1, with 9 positions matching TRBD2. After removal of 5 bases from V and 8 bases from J, the junction contained 7 bases not matched to a gene. CDR1 LGHNA and CDR2 YSLEER come from the germline V gene. This CDR3 comprises 14 residues. In DNA, the CDR3 is TGCGCCAGCAGCTTAGCGGGAGTTTCCCATGAGCAGTTCTTC. Amino acids: CASSLAGVSHEQFF.

This clone was recorded only once. CDR3 coding DNA: TGTGCCAGCAGCGATCGACAGGGCCTCTCTGGGGCCAACGTCCTGACTTTC. Translation: CASSDRQGLSGANVLTF. The gene calls are TRBV7-9 and TRBJ2-6; 7 bases align to TRBD1. Unmatched junction bases numbered 7, after V lost 5 bases and J lost 0 bases. Germline lookup yields CDR1 SEHNR and CDR2 FQNEAQ (reference sequence). The CDR3 sequence is 17 residues long. The full variable domain, completed using reference TRBV7-9 and TRBJ2-6, is DTGVSQNPRHKITKRGQNVTFRCDPISEHNRLYWYRQTLGQGPEFLTYFQNEAQLEKSRLLSDRFSAERPKGSFSTLEIQRTEQGDSAMYLCASSDRQGLSGANVLTFGAGSRLTVL.

In this sample, this clone turned up once. V and J are TRBV28 and TRBJ1-6; D gene unclear. Germline V gene sequence: CDR1 MDHEN, CDR2 SYDVKM. The CDR3 contains 15 residues. Trimming stripped 2 bases from V and 0 bases from J, with 5 bases between. The CDR3 loop is CASSLPNSYNSPLHF. CDR3 DNA sequence: TGTGCCAGCAGTTTACCAAACTCCTATAATTCACCCCTCCACTTT.

The chain combines TRBV13 with TRBJ2-3; unclear D gene. Germline lookup yields CDR1 PRHDT and CDR2 FYEKMQ (reference sequence). Trimming left V 4 bases short and J 3 bases short, with 11 bases between. This CDR3 has 14 residues. The DNA of the CDR3 is TGTGCCAGCAGCTCCGAGGACCAGACAGATACGCAGTATTTT. This codes for CASSSEDQTDTQYF.

The chain recombines TRBV4-2 with TRBJ2-7, with D possibly TRBD1 on 5 matching bases. Deletions cut 2 bases from V and 2 bases from J, with 10 bases between. This CDR3 spans 14 amino acids. Germline V gene sequence: CDR1 LGHNA, CDR2 YNFKEQ. In nucleotides, the CDR3 is TGTGCCAGCAGCCAAACAGGCGTCCCCTACGAGCAGTACTTC. Protein product: CASSQTGVPYEQYF.

The chain uses TRBV11-3 and TRBJ2-7; possible D gene TRBD1, 6 bases. V was shortened by 5 bases and J by 6 bases, with 20 bases between the two germline ends. The CDR3 runs 15 residues. The germline V gene has CDR1 SGHNT and CDR2 YENEEA. DNA for the CDR3: TGTGCCAGCAGCCCCCAGCAGGGGAACCTCCTCGAGCAGTACTTC. This gives the protein CASSPQQGNLLEQYF.

This rearrangement joins TRBV14 to TRBJ2-6; 15 bases map to TRBD2. With V trimmed by 1 base and J by 2 bases, 12 bases remained unmatched. Germline V gene lookup returns CDR1 SGHDN and CDR2 FVKESK. The CDR3 has 22 residues. The CDR3 protein is CASSQGGVRTSGRGAGANVLTF. The CDR3 DNA reads TGTGCCAGCAGCCAAGGAGGCGTCAGGACTAGCGGGAGGGGGGCTGGGGCCAACGTCCTGACTTTC.

This clone appeared a single time. The V gene is TRBV6-1, the J gene TRBJ1-1; D is ambiguous. The CDR3 has 12 residues. V gave up 6 bases and J gave up 2 bases, with 7 bases separating them. Per the germline V gene, CDR1 is MNHNS and CDR2 is SASEGT. CDR3 in amino acids: CASSTPNTEAFF. CDR3 in DNA: TGTGCCAGCAGCACACCAAACACTGAAGCTTTCTTT.

V is TRBV5-4 and J is TRBJ1-2; no firm D call. The CDR3 extends over 15 amino acids. Germline CDR1 is SGHNT and CDR2 is YYREEE (reference sequence). Trimming stripped 3 bases from V and 8 bases from J, with 20 bases between. CDR3: CASSWAAQRSGGYTF. As DNA, the CDR3 is TGTGCCAGCAGCTGGGCGGCTCAACGGAGCGGAGGCTACACCTTC.

The gene calls are TRBV4-3 and TRBJ1-4; D not resolved. V was trimmed by 0 bases and J by 3 bases, leaving 5 bases between them. The CDR3 has 14 residues. Germline-derived CDR1 and CDR2 are LGHNA and YSLEER. The CDR3 region is CASSQEGSNEKLFF. CDR3 DNA sequence: TGCGCCAGCAGCCAAGAAGGGTCTAATGAAAAACTGTTTTTT.

There are a few counts of this clone. The genes are TRBV7-9 and TRBJ1-6; the D gene is possibly TRBD1 (5 bases). In germline, CDR1 is SEHNR, CDR2 FQNEAQ (reference sequence). Trimming removed 4 bases from V and 5 bases from J, with 12 bases in between. The CDR3 has 15 amino acids. The CDR3: CASSSPGTDNSPLHF. The DNA for the CDR3 is TGTGCCAGCAGCTCCCCCGGGACGGATAATTCACCCCTCCACTTT.

The rearrangement joins TRBV6-5 to TRBJ2-3; the D call may be TRBD1 or TRBD2 (5 bases each). Germline V CDR1 and CDR2: MNHEY, SVGAGI. V gave up 7 bases and J gave up 3 bases, with 11 bases separating them. The CDR3 spans 13 residues. CDR3 sequence (DNA): TGTGCCAGCACCTTATGGGGGACAGATACGCAGTATTTT. Translated: CASTLWGTDTQYF.

The chain has TRBV11-3 and TRBJ1-2; no clear D. Deletions cut 8 bases from V and 7 bases from J, with 17 bases between. From germline, CDR1 is SGHNT and CDR2 YENEEA. The length of the CDR3 is 13 residues. The CDR3 bases are TGTGCCAGCGCCCCCCCGGGGATAATTGGCTACACCTTC. It codes for CASAPPGIIGYTF.

This clone has only a few counts. The genes are TRBV19 and TRBJ1-2; D may be TRBD1 (5 bases). Germline V gives CDR1 LNHDA, CDR2 SQIVND (reference sequence). V was cut by 7 bases and J by 5 bases, with 11 bases left in between. CDR3 length: 12 amino acids. In DNA, the CDR3 is TGTGCCAGTACAGGGTCTTGGTATGGCTACACCTTC. Translating it yields CASTGSWYGYTF.

The CDR3 DNA reads TGTGCCAGCAGTTTAACTGGGATAGCGGGAGTGACAGATACGCAGTATTTT. Translation gives CASSLTGIAGVTDTQYF. The rearrangement joins TRBV28 to TRBJ2-3, with 9 positions matching TRBD2. Germline lookup yields CDR1 MDHEN and CDR2 SYDVKM. The CDR3 extends over 17 amino acids. V trimming: 2 bases; J trimming: 3 bases; junction bases outside the gene matches: 9. The full variable domain, its missing parts supplied by reference TRBV28 and TRBJ2-3, is DVKVTQSSRYLVKRTGEKVFLECVQDMDHENMFWYRQDPGLGLRLIYFSYDVKMKEKGDIPEGYSVSREKKERFSLILESASTNQTSMYLCASSLTGIAGVTDTQYFGPGTRLTVL.

J is TRBJ1-2 and V is TRBV10-2, with D possibly being TRBD1 (5 bases). Germline lookup yields CDR1 WSHSY and CDR2 SAAADI. Trimming left V 3 bases short and J 8 bases short, with 13 bases between. This CDR3 has 13 residues. The CDR3 reads CASSDSRAGGYTF. CDR3 in DNA: TGCGCCAGCAGTGATTCCAGGGCGGGGGGCTACACCTTC.

This sequence joins TRBV24-1 and TRBJ2-3, with D maybe TRBD2 (5 bases). The CDR3 totals 11 residues. The germline V and J ends were trimmed by 9 bases and 6 bases, with 9 bases remaining between them. Germline assignment: CDR1 KGHDR and CDR2 SFDVKD. The CDR3 DNA reads TGTGCCACCTCGACGGGGGATACGCAGTATTTT. It translates to CATSTGDTQYF.

The rearrangement links TRBV4-3 to TRBJ1-5; maybe TRBD1 (5 bases). The CDR3 runs to 15 residues. In germline, CDR1 is LGHNA, CDR2 YSLEER. The V end was cut by 4 bases, the J end by 6 bases, with 16 bases between. CDR3 loop: CASSLRDGLGQPQHF. The CDR3 DNA follows: TGCGCCAGCAGCCTCCGGGACGGTCTCGGTCAGCCCCAGCATTTT.

The V call is TRBV28, the J call TRBJ1-1; weak D call: TRBD1 (5 bases). The germline V and J ends were trimmed by 4 bases and 12 bases, with 15 bases remaining between them. Per the germline V gene, CDR1 is MDHEN and CDR2 is SYDVKM. This CDR3 contains 12 residues. The CDR3 sequence is CASSSGPVGTFF. The CDR3 DNA reads TGTGCCAGCAGTTCAGGGCCAGTTGGGACTTTCTTT.

CDR3 bases: TGTGCCAGCAGCTTACTCTCAGGGGGCGGGGGCTACACCTTC. Its protein product is CASSLLSGGGGYTF. The rearrangement joins TRBV11-2 to TRBJ1-2; TRBD1 agrees at 8 bases. CDR3 length equals 14 residues. In germline, CDR1 is SGHAT, CDR2 FQNNGV. The V segment lost 2 bases and the J segment 8 bases; nucleotides outside the gene matches: 7.

The rearrangement uses TRBV28 and TRBJ2-7; TRBD1 or TRBD2 may be the D gene (5 bases each). Germline V gene sequence: CDR1 MDHEN, CDR2 SYDVKM. Between the trimmed V and J ends, which lost 5 bases and 2 bases, there was a span of 16 bases. This CDR3 spans 15 amino acids. CDR3 DNA sequence: TGTGCCAGCAGTCTTCCCAGGGACGTTACCTACGAGCAGTACTTC. Amino acid sequence: CASSLPRDVTYEQYF. Complete variable domain (other parts from reference TRBV28 and TRBJ2-7): DVKVTQSSRYLVKRTGEKVFLECVQDMDHENMFWYRQDPGLGLRLIYFSYDVKMKEKGDIPEGYSVSREKKERFSLILESASTNQTSMYLCASSLPRDVTYEQYFGPGTRLTVT.

In DNA form, the CDR3 reads TGTGCCACCAGTGACCCCGGACAGGGGGACTACAATGAGCAGTTCTTC. This codes for CATSDPGQGDYNEQFF. The chain carries TRBV24-1 and TRBJ2-1; 10 positions match TRBD1. Germline V gives CDR1 KGHDR, CDR2 SFDVKD. The CDR3 is made up of 16 amino acids. V lost 4 bases, J lost 3 bases, and 5 bases stayed unmatched.

The gene calls are TRBV10-3 and TRBJ2-2, with 9 positions matching TRBD1. Germline CDR1 reads ENHRY; CDR2 reads SYGVKD. With 4 bases clipped from V and 4 bases from J, the junction kept 4 bases outside the gene matches. There are 15 residues in the CDR3. The CDR3 loop reads CAISAGQGFTGELFF. In DNA, the CDR3 is TGTGCCATCAGTGCCGGACAGGGGTTCACCGGGGAGCTGTTTTTT.

This clone was picked up a small number of times. The chain is built from TRBV5-6 and TRBJ2-7; the match to TRBD1 covers 10 bases. Per the germline V gene, CDR1 is SGHDT and CDR2 is YYEEEE. There are 16 residues in the CDR3. With V trimmed by 0 bases and J by 3 bases, 6 bases remained unmatched. The CDR3 DNA follows: TGTGCCAGCAGCTTGGCCAGGACAGGGGGTCTCTACGAGCAGTACTTC. It codes for CASSLARTGGLYEQYF.

The V gene is TRBV5-1, the J gene TRBJ2-1; 7 positions agree with TRBD2. CDR3 length: 16 residues. The V segment lost 2 bases and the J segment 1 base; nucleotides outside the gene matches: 6. The germline gives CDR1 SGHRS, CDR2 YFSETQ. CDR3 coding DNA: TGCGCCAGCAGCTTAAGAGTCGGGGGGTCCTACAATGAGCAGTTCTTC. This codes for CASSLRVGGSYNEQFF.

This clone was seen once. The chain recombines TRBV5-1 with TRBJ2-3, with 7 positions matching TRBD1. Germline CDR1 reads SGHRS; CDR2 reads YFSETQ. The CDR3 covers 14 residues. Germline trimming cut 1 base from V and 4 bases from J; bases unmatched to any gene: 3. CDR3: CASSLTGVPDTQYF. The CDR3 nucleotides read TGCGCCAGCAGCTTGACAGGGGTTCCAGATACGCAGTATTTT. The full variable domain, its missing parts supplied by reference TRBV5-1 and TRBJ2-3, is KAGVTQTPRYLIKTRGQQVTLSCSPISGHRSVSWYQQTPGQGLQFLFEYFSETQRNKGNFPGRFSGRQFSNSRSEMNVSTLELGDSALYLCASSLTGVPDTQYFGPGTRLTVL.